One sample yielded the 4 T cell receptor beta chains listed below, sequenced in a study of T-cell memory formation after mild COVID-19 (dated by TCRdb to the early 2020s). Library creation used 5' RACE. Sequencing used an Illumina NovaSeq 6000. The public sequencing data were trimmed at Q25 with fastp and processed into clonotypes with MiXCR by TCRdb, which kept only in-frame beta chains. Identical CDR3 protein sequences are pooled into one entry, listed with their most common genes and DNA. This sample gives around 200,000 distinct CDR3 sequences in total; around 26% of them show up just once. The ten largest clones take up 11% of the sample. Source material: PBMCs or a T cell subset sorted from them (not recorded which). The source of these receptors is an adult woman who had mild COVID-19 (a few samples of this study predate the infection). The sample titles of this study are shuffled in the database, so cell type and time point are left out; the donor was told from shared clones.

This clonotype was picked up a small number of times. The CDR3 here is CASSSAGVGTDTQYF. The CDR3 nucleotides read TGTGCCAGCAGCTCAGCGGGAGTAGGCACAGATACGCAGTATTTT. The genes are TRBV7-3 and TRBJ2-3; 8 bases align to TRBD2. The CDR3 has 15 residues. CDR1 and CDR2 (germline): SGHTA, FQGTGA. The J segment lost 1 base and the V segment lost 4 bases, leaving 4 bases of the junction unmatched.

This clonotype was seen only a few times. V gene TRBV29-1 combines with J gene TRBJ1-2; the D gene is possibly TRBD1 (5 bases). Per the germline V gene, CDR1 is SQVTM and CDR2 is ANQGSEA. The CDR3 runs to 15 residues. The ends were cut back, 6 bases at V and 4 bases at J, with 21 bases in the middle. This CDR3 reads CSVVDRNRGGYGYTF. The CDR3 coding sequence is TGCAGCGTCGTCGATAGGAATAGGGGTGGCTATGGCTACACCTTC.

V gene TRBV20-1 combines with J gene TRBJ2-5; D gene ambiguous. The CDR3 length is 15 residues. Trimming removed 1 base from V and 0 bases from J, with 12 bases in between. The germline gives CDR1 DFQATT, CDR2 SNEGSKA (reference sequence). The CDR3 is CSARAWTGYQETQYF. The CDR3 nucleotides read TGCAGTGCTAGAGCCTGGACCGGATACCAAGAGACCCAGTACTTC.

The V gene is TRBV5-1, the J gene TRBJ1-1, with unresolved D. The CDR3 is 15 amino acids. V was clipped by 0 bases and J by 2 bases, with 11 bases between them. Germline lookup yields CDR1 SGHRS and CDR2 YFSETQ. The CDR3 sequence: CASSLGDLANTEAFF. The CDR3 DNA follows: TGCGCCAGCAGCTTGGGTGATCTTGCAAACACTGAAGCTTTCTTT.